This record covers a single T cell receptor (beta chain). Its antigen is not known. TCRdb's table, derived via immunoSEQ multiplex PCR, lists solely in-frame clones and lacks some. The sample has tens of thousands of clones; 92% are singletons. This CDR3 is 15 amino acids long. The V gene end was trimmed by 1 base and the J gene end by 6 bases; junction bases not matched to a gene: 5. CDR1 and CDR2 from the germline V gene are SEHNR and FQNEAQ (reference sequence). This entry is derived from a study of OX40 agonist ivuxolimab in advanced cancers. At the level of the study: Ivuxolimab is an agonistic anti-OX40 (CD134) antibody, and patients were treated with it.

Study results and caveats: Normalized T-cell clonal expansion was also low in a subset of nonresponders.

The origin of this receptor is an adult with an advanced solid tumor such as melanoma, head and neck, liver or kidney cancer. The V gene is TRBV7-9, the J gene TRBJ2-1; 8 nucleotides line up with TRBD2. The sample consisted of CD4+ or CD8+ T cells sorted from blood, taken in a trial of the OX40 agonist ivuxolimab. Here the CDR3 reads CASSLEAGGVNEQFF. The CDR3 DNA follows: TGTGCCAGCAGCTTAGAGGCGGGGGGAGTCAATGAGCAGTTCTTC. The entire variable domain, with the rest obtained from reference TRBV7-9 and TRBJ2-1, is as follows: DTGVSQNPRHKITKRGQNVTFRCDPISEHNRLYWYRQTLGQGPEFLTYFQNEAQLEKSRLLSDRFSAERPKGSFSTLEIQRTEQGDSAMYLCASSLEAGGVNEQFFGPGTRLTVL.